One sample yielded the 26 T cell receptor beta chains listed below, sequenced in a study of cytomegalovirus exposure and HLA in healthy donors. With 60 Vbeta and 13 Jbeta primers, the PCR was carried out. Sequencing used immunoSEQ multiplex PCR; TCRdb keeps in-frame clones, though not all of them. Its clone listing holds under 90,000 clones. The sequencing sample was made of PBMCs. The receptors stem from a man aged 45 to 65 in good health and CMV-seropositive.

This sequence joins TRBV4-1 and TRBJ1-1; perhaps TRBD1 as D (6 bases). Trimming took off 0 bases at V and 3 bases at J, with 20 bases between the two ends. The germline gives CDR1 MGHRA, CDR2 YSYEKL. The CDR3 is 18 residues long. The DNA for the CDR3 is TGCGCCAGCAGCCAAGACGCGTATTCAGGGGCCCTAGACACTGAAGCTTTCTTT. Its translation: CASSQDAYSGALDTEAFF.

The V and J genes are TRBV11-2 and TRBJ1-2, with 9 bases that match TRBD1. The CDR3 has 14 amino acids. Trimming cost V 3 bases and J 6 bases; bases outside gene matches: 5. CDR1 is SGHAT and CDR2 is FQNNGV in the germline V gene. CDR3 bases: TGTGCCAGCAGCTTCGGACAGGGGACTGATGGCTACACCTTC. Protein: CASSFGQGTDGYTF.

The rearrangement joins TRBV27 to TRBJ2-7, with 9 bases identical to TRBD1. The CDR3 sequence is 15 residues long. The germline V gene has CDR1 MNHEY and CDR2 SMNVEV (reference sequence). V dropped 6 bases and J dropped 4; count of bases not matched to a gene: 10. Here the CDR3 reads CASSPLYRGQYEQYF. The CDR3 nucleotides read TGTGCCAGCAGCCCCCTATACAGGGGGCAATACGAGCAGTACTTC.

This chain connects TRBV12-5 to TRBJ1-1, with D possibly TRBD1 on 5 matching bases. This CDR3 is built from 13 residues. Germline-derived CDR1 and CDR2 are LGHNT and FRNRAP. V was cut by 3 bases and J by 5 bases, with 10 bases left in between. DNA of the CDR3: TGTGCTAGTGGTTTAGGGGTGGAAACTGAAGCTTTCTTT. Translation gives CASGLGVETEAFF.

This chain connects TRBV6-1 to TRBJ2-1, with TRBD2 as a possible D gene (5 bases). CDR3 length: 15 amino acids. Germline CDR1 MNHNS, CDR2 SASEGT. Trimming left V 1 base short and J 4 bases short, with 11 bases between. As DNA, the CDR3 is TGTGCCAGCAGTGAAGGGGCTGAGGGTTACAATGAGCAGTTCTTC. Its protein product is CASSEGAEGYNEQFF.

The chain couples TRBV11-2 to TRBJ2-1; tentatively, D is TRBD2 (5 bases). The length of the CDR3 is 14 residues. Looked up from germline, CDR1 is SGHAT and CDR2 is FQNNGV. Trimming shortened V by 0 bases and J by 3 bases, and 6 bases separated the two germline ends. The chain's CDR3 is CASSLDRDYNEQFF. CDR3 coding DNA: TGTGCCAGCAGCTTAGATCGGGACTACAATGAGCAGTTCTTC.

The chain employs TRBV6-5 and TRBJ1-1; a weak D match, TRBD1 (6 bases). The V and J ends lost 7 bases and 0 bases respectively, with 12 bases between them. Per the germline V gene, CDR1 is MNHEY and CDR2 is SVGAGI. CDR3 size: 14 residues. The CDR3 is CASTRGGVNTEAFF. CDR3 in DNA: TGTGCCAGCACCCGAGGGGGAGTGAACACTGAAGCTTTCTTT.

The chain uses TRBV30 and TRBJ2-3; D ambiguous. The V end lost 4 bases, the J end lost 0 bases, and 5 bases lay between the germline ends. The CDR3 sequence is 12 residues long. Germline V lookup: CDR1 GTSNPN, CDR2 SVGIG (reference sequence). The CDR3 protein is CAWTLSTDTQYF. In DNA form, the CDR3 reads TGTGCCTGGACCTTAAGCACAGATACGCAGTATTTT.

This chain connects TRBV15 to TRBJ2-1; TRBD2 aligns across 8 bases. There are 16 residues in the CDR3. Germline V gene lookup returns CDR1 LNHNV and CDR2 YYDKDF (reference sequence). V dropped 0 bases and J dropped 5; count of bases not matched to a gene: 6. This CDR3 reads CATSRDGTGGHNEQFF. CDR3 coding DNA: TGTGCCACCAGCAGAGATGGAACGGGGGGGCACAATGAGCAGTTCTTC.

This chain joins TRBV13 and TRBJ2-7; TRBD2 matches 11 bases. Germline V gives CDR1 PRHDT, CDR2 FYEKMQ (reference sequence). Trimming took 0 bases from V and 2 from J; bases not matched to a gene: 0. This CDR3 contains 15 residues. CDR3 amino acids: CASSLGTSGAYEQYF. CDR3 nucleotides: TGTGCCAGCAGCTTAGGGACTAGCGGGGCCTACGAGCAGTACTTC.

The V and J genes are TRBV5-6 and TRBJ1-2; TRBD1 matches 10 bases. V lost 4 bases to trimming and J lost 1 base; unmatched junction nucleotides: 4. Looked up from germline, CDR1 is SGHDT and CDR2 is YYEEEE. The CDR3 consists of 15 residues. The CDR3: CASSIWDRGNYGYTF. The CDR3 region has the DNA TGTGCCAGCAGCATTTGGGACAGGGGTAACTATGGCTACACCTTC.

V is TRBV28 and J is TRBJ2-3; TRBD2 matches 10 bases. The CDR3 runs to 19 residues. Germline V gives CDR1 MDHEN, CDR2 SYDVKM. The ends lost 5 bases at V and 5 bases at J; junction bases unmatched: 19. CDR3 region: CASSLFVAGGPWGGDTQYF. CDR3 nucleotide sequence: TGTGCCAGCAGTCTCTTCGTAGCGGGAGGCCCCTGGGGGGGAGATACGCAGTATTTT. Full variable domain (outside the CDR3, taken from reference TRBV28 and TRBJ2-3): DVKVTQSSRYLVKRTGEKVFLECVQDMDHENMFWYRQDPGLGLRLIYFSYDVKMKEKGDIPEGYSVSREKKERFSLILESASTNQTSMYLCASSLFVAGGPWGGDTQYFGPGTRLTVL.

V gene TRBV10-2 combines with J gene TRBJ2-7; 7 positions match TRBD1. V shed 8 bases and J 2 bases; nucleotides not matched to a gene: 6. Germline values: CDR1 WSHSY, CDR2 SAAADI. The CDR3 has 13 amino acids. This CDR3 is CASLRDSTYEQYF. The DNA for the CDR3 is TGCGCCAGCCTAAGGGACAGCACCTACGAGCAGTACTTC.

For this clone: Other DNA sequences of this sample code for an identical CDR3. The chain combines TRBV19 with TRBJ2-3, with 7 bases lining up with TRBD2. The CDR3 contains 18 residues. The germline V gene encodes CDR1 LNHDA and CDR2 SQIVND (reference sequence). Losses at the gene ends were 10 bases for V and 0 bases for J; bases not matched to a gene: 19. The CDR3 DNA reads TGTGCCACCAGAAAGTTGGAGGGTCTAGCGGTTAGCACAGATACGCAGTATTTT. Amino acid sequence: CATRKLEGLAVSTDTQYF.

The V gene is TRBV11-2, the J gene TRBJ2-7, with a possible D match to TRBD1 (6 bases). The CDR3 extends over 15 amino acids. CDR1 and CDR2 (germline): SGHAT, FQNNGV. Deletions cut 0 bases from V and 5 bases from J, with 14 bases between. The DNA for the CDR3 is TGTGCCAGCAGCTTAGACGGCAGGGGTGAGGACGAGCAGTACTTC. Protein product: CASSLDGRGEDEQYF.

V usage is TRBV5-1 and J usage is TRBJ1-6; no definite D call. The V end lost 3 bases, the J end lost 7 bases, and 14 bases lay between the germline ends. Germline CDR1 and CDR2: SGHRS and YFSETQ. There are 15 residues in the CDR3. The CDR3 sequence: CASSSLESGNSPLHF. The CDR3 nucleotides are TGCGCCAGCAGCTCCCTAGAAAGCGGGAATTCACCCCTCCACTTT.

The rearrangement uses TRBV30 and TRBJ2-5; the D gene is possibly TRBD1 (5 bases). This CDR3 is built from 13 residues. The ends were cut back, 3 bases at V and 1 base at J, with 9 bases in the middle. CDR1 and CDR2 from the germline V gene are GTSNPN and SVGIG (reference sequence). The CDR3 region is CAWRRTFQETQYF. The CDR3 region has the DNA TGTGCCTGGAGGCGGACATTCCAAGAGACCCAGTACTTC.

The chain couples TRBV13 to TRBJ1-5, with D possibly TRBD1 on 5 matching bases. This CDR3 comprises 14 residues. V shed 5 bases and J shed 0 bases, with 8 bases lying between them. Germline loops: CDR1 PRHDT, CDR2 FYEKMQ (reference sequence). DNA of the CDR3: TGTGCCAGCAGCCGCAGGGCTAGCAATCAGCCCCAGCATTTT. Protein: CASSRRASNQPQHF.

The rearrangement links TRBV7-3 to TRBJ2-3, with TRBD1 matching 9 bases. Germline-derived CDR1 and CDR2 are SGHTA and FQGTGA. Trimming took 5 bases from V and 2 from J; bases not matched to a gene: 5. This CDR3 is 15 amino acids long. Here the CDR3 reads CASSPGTGITDTQYF. CDR3 sequence (DNA): TGTGCCAGCAGCCCCGGGACAGGGATCACAGATACGCAGTATTTT.

The chain has TRBV6-4 and TRBJ2-5; tentative D call: TRBD2 (7 bases). Germline CDR1 MRHNA, CDR2 SNTAGT. Trimming took 9 bases from V and 6 from J, leaving 14 bases between them. The length of the CDR3 is 12 residues. Written as DNA, the CDR3 is TGTGCCAGTCCGGGGGGCGCAAAGACCCAGTACTTC. Translated, it gives CASPGGAKTQYF.

This chain joins TRBV19 and TRBJ1-5, with D uncertain. Germline V gene sequence: CDR1 LNHDA, CDR2 SQIVND (reference sequence). V was shortened by 6 bases and J by 2 bases, with 17 bases between the two germline ends. This CDR3 region has 16 residues. The CDR3 sequence: CASSRPLQAGNQPQHF. The CDR3 region has the DNA TGTGCCAGTAGCCGCCCGCTTCAGGCCGGCAATCAGCCCCAGCATTTT.

The gene calls are TRBV18 and TRBJ2-3, with D perhaps matching TRBD2 (6 bases). Trimming removed 3 bases from V and 6 bases from J, with 13 bases in between. Germline assignment: CDR1 KGHSH and CDR2 LQKENI. There are 14 residues in the CDR3. The CDR3 nucleotides read TGTGCCAGCTCACCGGGACTGGACGTCGATACGCAGTATTTT. This gives the protein CASSPGLDVDTQYF.

V usage is TRBV6-1 and J usage is TRBJ2-5, with 7 bases identical to TRBD2. The CDR3 loop spans 11 amino acids. V shed 6 bases, J shed 5 bases, and the junction held 0 bases outside the gene matches. The germline V gene encodes CDR1 MNHNS and CDR2 SASEGT. CDR3 sequence: CASRGGETQYF. CDR3 in DNA: TGTGCCAGCAGGGGAGGGGAGACCCAGTACTTC.

CDR3 loop: CASSGITGEEEEKLFF. The DNA of the CDR3 is TGCGCCAGCAGTGGTATTACAGGGGAGGAGGAGGAAAAACTGTTTTTT. The V gene is TRBV10-2, the J gene TRBJ1-4; 7 bases match TRBD1. The CDR3 spans 16 residues. CDR1 and CDR2 from the germline V gene are WSHSY and SAAADI. After removal of 4 bases from V and 8 bases from J, the junction contained 13 bases not matched to a gene.

The gene calls are TRBV11-2 and TRBJ1-5; perhaps TRBD1 as D (5 bases). V was shortened by 5 bases and J by 4 bases, with 9 bases between the two germline ends. CDR1 is SGHAT and CDR2 is FQNNGV in the germline V gene. The CDR3 has 13 residues. The CDR3 spells CASSMGGNQPQHF. The CDR3 DNA follows: TGTGCCAGCAGCATGGGGGGAAATCAGCCCCAGCATTTT.

The chain employs TRBV28 and TRBJ1-1; TRBD1 matches 10 bases. Trimming cost V 6 bases and J 7 bases; bases outside gene matches: 5. CDR3 length: 13 amino acids. The germline gives CDR1 MDHEN, CDR2 SYDVKM. The CDR3 sequence is CASRGGQGIEAFF. In DNA form, the CDR3 reads TGTGCCAGCAGGGGGGGACAGGGGATTGAAGCTTTCTTT.